The next 18 T cell receptor beta chains were all read from a single sample in a study of blood T cell repertoires in COVID-19. Using immunoSEQ multiplex PCR, the repertoire was profiled, and TCRdb retains in-frame clones only, with some absent. The top ten hold under 6.5% of the sample, which has hundreds of thousands of clones, 87% seen once. Material: peripheral blood. The receptors stem from a woman aged 45-65 years with COVID-19, enrolled during active disease.

This chain uses TRBV5-6 with TRBJ2-7, with D tentatively TRBD2 (6 bases). Germline CDR1 reads SGHDT; CDR2 reads YYEEEE. The V and J ends lost 2 bases and 2 bases respectively, with 23 bases between them. CDR3 length: 18 amino acids. This CDR3 is CASSFLAKMPGLTYEQYF. CDR3 bases: TGTGCCAGCAGCTTCCTCGCGAAGATGCCGGGACTCACCTACGAGCAGTACTTC. Together with reference TRBV5-6 and TRBJ2-7, the CDR3 gives the full variable domain: DAGVTQSPTHLIKTRGQQVTLRCSPKSGHDTVSWYQQALGQGPQFIFQYYEEEERQRGNFPDRFSGHQFPNYSSELNVNALLLGDSALYLCASSFLAKMPGLTYEQYFGPGTRLTVT.

This CDR3 is CASKDQGRSAFF. CDR3 DNA sequence: TGTGCCAGTAAGGACCAGGGGCGTTCGGCTTTCTTT. This chain joins TRBV19 and TRBJ1-1, with a weak D call TRBD1 (6 bases). CDR3 length: 12 residues. V lost 7 bases and J lost 11, with 17 bases in between. The V gene's germline CDR1 is LNHDA and CDR2 SQIVND (reference sequence).

The chain carries TRBV14 and TRBJ1-1; 8 bases match TRBD1. J was trimmed by 2 bases and V by 5 bases; bases with no gene match: 13. CDR1 SGHDN and CDR2 FVKESK come from the germline V gene. CDR3 size: 17 residues. CDR3 region: CASSSLRGRGLNTEAFF. CDR3 nucleotide sequence: TGTGCCAGCAGCTCACTCAGGGGGCGCGGTTTAAACACTGAAGCTTTCTTT.

The chain recombines TRBV11-2 with TRBJ1-1; 9 bases are a match to TRBD1. Germline-derived CDR1 and CDR2 are SGHAT and FQNNGV. Germline trimming cut 4 bases from V and 1 base from J; bases unmatched to any gene: 13. This CDR3 contains 18 residues. The CDR3 DNA reads TGTGCCAGCAGCTATTTAACGGACAGGGGTTATCAGAACACTGAAGCTTTCTTT. Translating it yields CASSYLTDRGYQNTEAFF.

This clone came up a few times. The chain joins TRBV9 to TRBJ1-2, with D perhaps matching TRBD1 (6 bases). With 4 bases removed from V and 8 bases from J, the gap between germline ends came to 12 bases. The CDR3 is 12 residues long. From germline, CDR1 is SGDLS and CDR2 YYNGEE. The CDR3 nucleotides are TGTGCCAGCAGCCCGTGGGGGGGCGGCTACACCTTC. Translation: CASSPWGGGYTF. Combining the CDR3 with reference TRBV9 and TRBJ1-2 gives the whole variable domain DSGVTQTPKHLITATGQRVTLRCSPRSGDLSVYWYQQSLDQGLQFLIQYYNGEERAKGNILERFSAQQFPDLHSELNLSSLELGDSALYFCASSPWGGGYTFGSGTRLTVV.

The chain recombines TRBV5-4 with TRBJ2-7, with D perhaps matching TRBD1 (6 bases). This CDR3 comprises 16 residues. Looked up from germline, CDR1 is SGHNT and CDR2 is YYREEE (reference sequence). Trimming removed 0 bases from V and 0 bases from J, with 13 bases in between. CDR3 sequence (DNA): TGTGCCAGCAGCTTGGGCAGGGGCGGAAGCTCCTACGAGCAGTACTTC. Translating gives CASSLGRGGSSYEQYF.

The chain recombines TRBV18 with TRBJ2-7, with D possibly matching TRBD1 (5 bases). Germline V lookup: CDR1 KGHSH, CDR2 LQKENI. This CDR3 contains 14 residues. Trimming removed 4 bases from V and 5 bases from J, with 15 bases in between. The CDR3 region is CASSLLKGSDEQYF. Written as DNA, the CDR3 is TGTGCCAGCTCACTACTAAAGGGGTCGGACGAGCAGTACTTC.

This sequence joins TRBV11-3 and TRBJ1-5; a weak D match, TRBD1 (6 bases). The germline V gene encodes CDR1 SGHNT and CDR2 YENEEA. Trimming took 4 bases from V and 0 from J, leaving 22 bases between them. CDR3 length equals 19 residues. The CDR3, as DNA: TGTGCCAGCAGCTCCCTCGACAGGATCGCGACTAATAGCAATCAGCCCCAGCATTTT. It encodes CASSSLDRIATNSNQPQHF.

The chain is built from TRBV4-1 and TRBJ1-2, with no clear D. V was trimmed by 5 bases and J by 4 bases, leaving 20 bases between them. Germline values: CDR1 MGHRA, CDR2 YSYEKL. This CDR3 is built from 16 residues. The CDR3 DNA sequence: TGCGCCAGCAGCGACCCTCCTCGACAAGCATCCTATGGCTACACCTTC. Translated, it gives CASSDPPRQASYGYTF.

The rearrangement joins TRBV11-1 to TRBJ1-1; 7 bases agree with TRBD1. V lost 2 bases, J lost 5 bases, and 8 bases stayed unmatched. The CDR3 contains 15 residues. Per the germline V gene, CDR1 is SGHAT and CDR2 is FQDESV (reference sequence). The CDR3 loop reads CASSLRTGPFTEAFF. CDR3 nucleotide sequence: TGTGCCAGCAGCTTAAGGACAGGTCCGTTTACTGAAGCTTTCTTT.

This chain uses TRBV6-6 with TRBJ2-1; 8 bases agree with TRBD2. V shed 0 bases and J 8 bases; nucleotides not matched to a gene: 6. Germline lookup yields CDR1 MNHNY and CDR2 SVGAGI (reference sequence). The CDR3 covers 15 residues. CDR3 in amino acids: CASSYSGGRGDEQFF. The CDR3 DNA reads TGTGCCAGCAGTTACTCGGGAGGGCGGGGGGATGAGCAGTTCTTC.

In DNA, the CDR3 is TGTGCCAGCAGCCACCAAGCGGGAGGGCCCTACGAGCAGTACTTC. As protein: CASSHQAGGPYEQYF. The V gene is TRBV14, the J gene TRBJ2-7, with 10 positions matching TRBD2. Germline V lookup: CDR1 SGHDN, CDR2 FVKESK. The CDR3 is made up of 15 amino acids. The V and J ends lost 3 bases and 2 bases, in that order; junction bases with no gene match: 4.

This clone was counted once. The CDR3 loop reads CASSQHRVTNEKLFF. The CDR3, as DNA: TGTGCCAGCAGTCAACACAGGGTGACTAATGAAAAACTGTTTTTT. The V gene is TRBV2, the J gene TRBJ1-4; possibly TRBD1 for D (6 bases). The germline gives CDR1 SNHLY, CDR2 FYNNEI. This CDR3 spans 15 amino acids. Trimming removed 5 bases from V and 2 bases from J, with 12 bases in between.

The chain recombines TRBV6-1 with TRBJ1-2, with a weak D call TRBD1 (5 bases). From germline, CDR1 is MNHNS and CDR2 SASEGT. V lost 2 bases and J lost 2, with 21 bases in between. The CDR3 covers 18 residues. CDR3 sequence (DNA): TGTGCCAGCAGTGAACGATACGGGGACGGGGGGAAAAACTATGGCTACACCTTC. This encodes CASSERYGDGGKNYGYTF.

This clone is a singleton in its sample. The V call is TRBV19, the J call TRBJ2-6; tentative D call: TRBD1 (5 bases). From germline, CDR1 is LNHDA and CDR2 SQIVND (reference sequence). Trimming left V 4 bases short and J 2 bases short, with 9 bases between. The length of the CDR3 is 15 residues. For the CDR3, the DNA is TGTGCCAGTAGTACGACAGCGACTGGGGCCAACGTCCTGACTTTC. This gives the protein CASSTTATGANVLTF.

This clone is a singleton in its sample. The chain employs TRBV19 and TRBJ1-4, with 7 positions matching TRBD1. The CDR3 loop spans 16 amino acids. Germline V gene data show CDR1 as LNHDA and CDR2 as SQIVND (reference sequence). V shed 7 bases, J shed 0 bases, and the junction held 8 bases outside the gene matches. The CDR3 loop is CASTFRQGSTNEKLFF. The CDR3, as DNA: TGTGCCAGTACCTTCAGACAGGGTTCAACTAATGAAAAACTGTTTTTT.

The CDR3 protein is CSASKVAGGIYEQFF. The CDR3 nucleotides are TGCAGTGCTAGTAAGGTAGCGGGAGGGATCTATGAGCAGTTCTTC. The chain uses TRBV20-1 and TRBJ2-1; TRBD2 matches at 11 bases. There are 15 residues in the CDR3. After removal of 3 bases from V and 8 bases from J, the junction contained 9 bases not matched to a gene. Germline CDR1 is DFQATT and CDR2 is SNEGSKA (reference sequence).

V gene TRBV7-9 combines with J gene TRBJ1-5; perhaps TRBD1 as D (5 bases). V shed 5 bases and J shed 4 bases, with 21 bases lying between them. The CDR3 extends over 17 amino acids. CDR1 and CDR2 from the germline V gene are SEHNR and FQNEAQ (reference sequence). The chain's CDR3 is CASSDTRQSGTNQPQHF. CDR3 sequence (DNA): TGTGCCAGCAGCGACACCCGGCAGTCGGGGACTAATCAGCCCCAGCATTTT.